A single sample gave rise to the 23 T cell receptor beta chains below, sequenced in a study of cytotoxic CD8 clonotypes in ibrutinib-treated CLL. Sequencing was performed with immunoSEQ multiplex PCR; in TCRdb, only in-frame clones are kept and a portion is missing. The repertoire holds approximately 210,000 clones, with over 55% as singletons. The sample in question was PBMCs, obtained after 24 months of ibrutinib treatment. The receptors originated from a human donor with chronic lymphocytic leukemia.

The chain employs TRBV7-7 and TRBJ2-5; D assignment may be TRBD1 or TRBD2 (6 bases each). The CDR3 covers 15 residues. The V end lost 5 bases, the J end lost 5 bases, and 18 bases lay between the germline ends. CDR1 and CDR2 (germline): SSHAT, FNYEAQ (reference sequence). The CDR3 sequence is CASSAGLGGAETQYF. CDR3 nucleotides: TGTGCCAGCAGCGCGGGACTGGGGGGCGCGGAGACCCAGTACTTC.

The chain has TRBV2 and TRBJ2-1; 7 bases align to TRBD1. CDR3 length: 16 amino acids. The germline gives CDR1 SNHLY, CDR2 FYNNEI. Losses at the gene ends were 2 bases for V and 6 bases for J; bases not matched to a gene: 10. CDR3 sequence (DNA): TGTGCCAGCAGTGAAAGGACAGGCAGGGCGGTCAATGAGCAGTTCTTC. Translation gives CASSERTGRAVNEQFF.

The chain couples TRBV27 to TRBJ2-1; 8 nucleotides match TRBD1. Trimming removed 6 bases from V and 4 bases from J; junction bases left unmatched: 11. CDR3 length: 16 amino acids. Per germline, CDR1 MNHEY and CDR2 SMNVEV (reference sequence). This CDR3 is CASRLGPGGTYNEQFF. For the CDR3, the DNA is TGTGCCAGCAGGCTCGGGCCAGGGGGCACATACAATGAGCAGTTCTTC.

The chain employs TRBV29-1 and TRBJ1-4, with a tentative D call TRBD1 (5 bases). With 4 bases removed from V and 2 bases from J, the gap between germline ends came to 11 bases. This CDR3 spans 14 amino acids. The V gene's germline CDR1 is SQVTM and CDR2 ANQGSEA. CDR3 region: CSVGGGWTNEKLFF. DNA of the CDR3: TGCAGCGTTGGGGGGGGATGGACTAATGAAAAACTGTTTTTT.

This clone was recorded a few times. J is TRBJ1-2 and V is TRBV2; D gene unclear. Germline-derived CDR1 and CDR2 are SNHLY and FYNNEI. V was clipped by 6 bases and J by 14 bases, with 16 bases between them. This CDR3 has 11 amino acids. CDR3 sequence reads: CASRRTATLTF. The DNA of the CDR3 is TGTGCCAGCAGACGGACGGCTACGCTTACCTTC. The whole variable domain, filled in from reference TRBV2 and TRBJ1-2, reads EPEVTQTPSHQVTQMGQEVILRCVPISNHLYFYWYRQILGQKVEFLVSFYNNEISEKSEIFDDQFSVERPDGSNFTLKIRSTKLEDSAMYFCASRRTATLTFGSGTRLTVV.

The chain combines TRBV18 with TRBJ2-3; D uncertain. V was pared by 4 bases and J by 6 bases, with 8 bases between. CDR1 and CDR2 from the germline V gene are KGHSH and LQKENI. The CDR3 is 12 amino acids. CDR3 sequence (DNA): TGTGCCAGCTCACTCACTATCGATACGCAGTATTTT. Translated, it gives CASSLTIDTQYF.

The sample holds a few counts of this clone. This chain joins TRBV6-6 and TRBJ1-2; D is uncertain. CDR1 is MNHNY and CDR2 is SVGAGI in the germline V gene (reference sequence). The CDR3 has 12 amino acids. Trimming took 7 bases from V and 8 from J, leaving 14 bases between them. CDR3 DNA sequence: TGTGCCAGCACCCTCAGACCCTTCGGCTACACCTTC. Its protein product is CASTLRPFGYTF.

This clone was seen a handful of times. V gene TRBV11-3 combines with J gene TRBJ2-3; D is ambiguous. Germline CDR1 is SGHNT and CDR2 is YENEEA. The CDR3 is 12 residues long. V was shortened by 5 bases and J by 9 bases, with 12 bases between the two germline ends. The CDR3 loop reads CASSRPQGTQYF. The CDR3 DNA follows: TGTGCCAGCAGCCGACCGCAAGGCACGCAGTATTTT.

This clone has just one count. The rearrangement uses TRBV9 and TRBJ2-1; 9 positions match TRBD1. Germline CDR1 reads SGDLS; CDR2 reads YYNGEE. The CDR3 totals 15 residues. The ends lost 4 bases at V and 5 bases at J; junction bases unmatched: 7. CDR3 in amino acids: CASSTLGTGNNEQFF. CDR3 coding DNA: TGTGCCAGCAGCACACTCGGGACAGGGAACAATGAGCAGTTCTTC.

The genes are TRBV6-5 and TRBJ2-5, with 9 bases aligning to TRBD1. Per germline, CDR1 MNHEY and CDR2 SVGAGI. The CDR3 has 14 amino acids. Unmatched junction bases numbered 11, after V lost 10 bases and J lost 5 bases. CDR3 amino acids: CATKKADRGETQYF. The CDR3 DNA sequence: TGTGCCACGAAAAAAGCCGACAGGGGGGAGACCCAGTACTTC.

The chain has TRBV5-4 and TRBJ2-5; a weak D match, TRBD1 (6 bases). Trimming left V 0 bases short and J 3 bases short, with 9 bases between. Per germline, CDR1 SGHNT and CDR2 YYREEE (reference sequence). CDR3 length: 14 amino acids. CDR3 DNA sequence: TGTGCCAGCAGCTTGGGACAGGCAGAAGAGACCCAGTACTTC. The encoded protein is CASSLGQAEETQYF.

This rearrangement joins TRBV5-4 to TRBJ2-2; D not certain. Trimming removed 3 bases at V and 4 bases at J, with 13 bases between. The CDR3 extends over 15 amino acids. The germline V gene has CDR1 SGHNT and CDR2 YYREEE (reference sequence). This chain's CDR3 is CASSSDLTATGELFF. CDR3 DNA: TGTGCCAGCAGCTCTGACCTTACAGCCACCGGGGAGCTGTTTTTT.

The DNA for the CDR3 is TGTGCCAGCAGTCCTACTAGCTCGTGGGGGCAGTACTTC. This sequence encodes CASSPTSSWGQYF. The gene calls are TRBV27 and TRBJ2-7, with D possibly matching TRBD2 (6 bases). Per germline, CDR1 MNHEY and CDR2 SMNVEV (reference sequence). Trimming removed 5 bases at V and 9 bases at J, with 17 bases between. This CDR3 is 13 amino acids long.

The chain combines TRBV30 with TRBJ2-1, with 12 bases matching TRBD2. This CDR3 spans 15 amino acids. Germline V CDR1 and CDR2: GTSNPN, SVGIG (reference sequence). J gave up 5 bases and V 1 base, and 3 bases lay outside the gene matches. The CDR3 DNA sequence: TGTGCCTGGAGTGCTCGGACTAGCGGGAACAATGAGCAGTTCTTC. This codes for CAWSARTSGNNEQFF.

The chain has TRBV4-3 and TRBJ2-7, with 10 nucleotides matching TRBD2. Germline V gene sequence: CDR1 LGHNA, CDR2 YSLEER. CDR3 length: 16 amino acids. V lost 0 bases and J lost 5; bases outside the gene matches: 7. CDR3 sequence: CASSQEAAGGVHEQYF. CDR3 in DNA: TGCGCCAGCAGCCAAGAGGCAGCGGGAGGGGTTCACGAGCAGTACTTC.

The rearrangement links TRBV5-1 to TRBJ2-7, with D possibly TRBD1 on 6 matching bases. Trimming left V 1 base short and J 2 bases short, with 16 bases between. Per the germline V gene, CDR1 is SGHRS and CDR2 is YFSETQ. This CDR3 has 16 residues. The chain's CDR3 is CASSLSSSGATYEQYF. DNA of the CDR3: TGCGCCAGCAGCTTGAGTAGTTCAGGGGCCACCTACGAGCAGTACTTC.

In this sample, this clone turned up a few times. V gene TRBV30 combines with J gene TRBJ1-2; D uncertain. This CDR3 spans 12 amino acids. V shed 7 bases and J shed 8 bases, with 17 bases lying between them. The germline gives CDR1 GTSNPN, CDR2 SVGIG (reference sequence). The CDR3 region is CAFPRLSGGYTF. In DNA, the CDR3 is TGTGCCTTCCCCAGGCTTTCGGGGGGCTACACCTTC.

The genes are TRBV27 and TRBJ2-7; the D is unclear. Germline V gene data show CDR1 as MNHEY and CDR2 as SMNVEV (reference sequence). The CDR3 sequence is 15 residues long. V dropped 6 bases and J dropped 3 bases, with 18 bases sitting between them. The DNA for the CDR3 is TGTGCCAGCAGCCGCCGACCATTCGCCGGCTACGAGCAGTACTTC. Amino acids: CASSRRPFAGYEQYF.

This clone was counted once. The chain uses TRBV5-4 and TRBJ2-1; either TRBD1 or TRBD2 may supply D (5 bases each). Trimming shortened V by 2 bases and J by 8 bases, and 20 bases separated the two germline ends. CDR3 length equals 16 residues. From germline, CDR1 is SGHNT and CDR2 YYREEE (reference sequence). CDR3: CASSLGAGTLRDEQFF. CDR3 nucleotides: TGTGCCAGCAGCTTAGGTGCCGGGACCCTAAGGGATGAGCAGTTCTTC.

This clone has a handful of counts. Relative to the germline gene, one junction end is altered; a read error may explain this. The rearrangement links TRBV14 to TRBJ2-7; D may be TRBD1 (5 bases). Germline CDR1 is SGHDN and CDR2 is FVKESK. This CDR3 has 13 amino acids. The CDR3 bases are TGTGCCAGCAGCCAAGATCTTGGTAGGACACCTAACTTC. This gives the protein CASSQDLGRTPNF.

The rearrangement joins TRBV6-1 to TRBJ2-7, with D perhaps TRBD1 (6 bases). From germline, CDR1 is MNHNS and CDR2 SASEGT. This CDR3 has 15 amino acids. Trimming pared 6 bases from V and 5 bases from J, leaving 20 bases between. The DNA for the CDR3 is TGTGCCAGCAGCTCAACGGGACACCCAAGTGACGAGCAGTACTTC. Amino acids: CASSSTGHPSDEQYF.

The J gene is TRBJ2-5, the V gene TRBV5-1; 10 nucleotides align to TRBD2. CDR1 SGHRS and CDR2 YFSETQ come from the germline V gene. The CDR3 totals 17 residues. Trimming cost V 0 bases and J 1 base; bases outside gene matches: 6. CDR3 in DNA: TGCGCCAGCAGCTTGGAGCCTAGCGGGAGAAGCCAAGAGACCCAGTACTTC. This translates into CASSLEPSGRSQETQYF.

Only a few counts were recorded for this clone. The V gene is TRBV27, the J gene TRBJ1-5; 8 positions match TRBD1. Trimming removed 5 bases from V and 6 bases from J; junction bases left unmatched: 6. Germline V gene sequence: CDR1 MNHEY, CDR2 SMNVEV (reference sequence). This CDR3 is built from 14 residues. Here the CDR3 reads CASSPRQGRQPQHF. The CDR3 DNA is TGTGCCAGCAGTCCTCGACAGGGGCGTCAGCCCCAGCATTTT.